The 10 T cell receptor beta chains reported below all come from one sample, sequenced in a study of control samples from healthy donors and cancer patients. Assay used: immunoSEQ multiplex PCR; TCRdb lists only in-frame clones, some missing. The repertoire holds around 200,000 clones, with roughly 91% as singletons. Sequences were obtained from blood. All receptors come from a man aged 18 to 30 in good health.

The V call is TRBV18, the J call TRBJ2-3, with D uncertain. The CDR3 totals 14 residues. CDR1 is KGHSH and CDR2 is LQKENI in the germline V gene. Trimming left V 4 bases short and J 1 base short, with 9 bases between. The CDR3 nucleotides are TGTGCCAGCTCACTGTGGGAAGGCACAGATACGCAGTATTTT. Protein sequence: CASSLWEGTDTQYF. The variable domain in full, with the rest retrieved from reference TRBV18 and TRBJ2-3, is NAGVMQNPRHLVRRRGQEARLRCSPMKGHSHVYWYRQLPEEGLKFMVYLQKENIIDESGMPKERFSAEFPKEGPSILRIQQVVRGDSAAYFCASSLWEGTDTQYFGPGTRLTVL.

This chain joins TRBV6-5 and TRBJ2-7, with D perhaps being TRBD1 or TRBD2 (5 bases each). The CDR3 totals 14 residues. V lost 6 bases, J lost 3 bases, and 15 bases lay in between. Germline V CDR1 and CDR2: MNHEY, SVGAGI. The CDR3 bases are TGTGCCAGCAGCCTGGAAGGGGACCTCTACGAGCAGTACTTC. Its translation: CASSLEGDLYEQYF.

The chain carries TRBV2 and TRBJ2-7; 7 nucleotides line up with TRBD1. Germline trimming cut 7 bases from V and 2 bases from J; bases unmatched to any gene: 11. The CDR3 is made up of 15 amino acids. Germline CDR1 SNHLY, CDR2 FYNNEI. The chain's CDR3 is CASKPNRDRTYEQYF. The CDR3 DNA follows: TGTGCCAGCAAACCCAACCGGGACAGAACCTACGAGCAGTACTTC. The full variable domain, completed using reference TRBV2 and TRBJ2-7, is EPEVTQTPSHQVTQMGQEVILRCVPISNHLYFYWYRQILGQKVEFLVSFYNNEISEKSEIFDDQFSVERPDGSNFTLKIRSTKLEDSAMYFCASKPNRDRTYEQYFGPGTRLTVT.

This clone is a singleton in its sample. V and J are TRBV28 and TRBJ1-1; D is unclear. CDR3 length: 12 amino acids. Trimming took 8 bases from V and 2 from J, leaving 9 bases between them. The germline V gene encodes CDR1 MDHEN and CDR2 SYDVKM. The CDR3 coding sequence is TGTGCCAGCCAAAGTGGAAACACTGAAGCTTTCTTT. The encoded protein is CASQSGNTEAFF.

The chain couples TRBV30 to TRBJ2-2, with D perhaps given as TRBD1 or TRBD2 (5 bases each). The length of the CDR3 is 14 residues. V was shortened by 0 bases and J by 4 bases, with 9 bases between the two germline ends. Per germline, CDR1 GTSNPN and CDR2 SVGIG (reference sequence). The CDR3 is CAWSVPGATGELFF. The DNA of the CDR3 is TGTGCCTGGAGTGTACCCGGGGCCACCGGGGAGCTGTTTTTT.

The chain employs TRBV19 and TRBJ2-7; 7 bases are shared with TRBD2. Germline V CDR1 and CDR2: LNHDA, SQIVND (reference sequence). The CDR3 runs to 14 residues. Trimming at V came to 5 bases and at J to 4 bases, leaving 8 bases not matched to a gene. CDR3 nucleotide sequence: TGTGCCAGTAGTCAGGCTGGCGGGGGATACGAGCAGTACTTC. This translates into CASSQAGGGYEQYF.

This rearrangement joins TRBV10-3 to TRBJ2-1; the D gene is possibly TRBD1 (5 bases). V dropped 0 bases and J dropped 6 bases, with 21 bases sitting between them. CDR3 size: 18 residues. Germline CDR1 reads ENHRY; CDR2 reads SYGVKD. CDR3 in amino acids: CAISESPPQGPSGNEQFF. In DNA, the CDR3 is TGTGCCATCAGTGAGTCTCCCCCCCAGGGCCCCTCGGGCAATGAGCAGTTCTTC.

This sequence joins TRBV5-1 and TRBJ2-7; 8 positions match TRBD1. Unmatched junction bases numbered 2, after V lost 0 bases and J lost 3 bases. Germline V gene sequence: CDR1 SGHRS, CDR2 YFSETQ. The CDR3 loop spans 14 amino acids. DNA for the CDR3: TGCGCCAGCAGCTTGGGTGGACAGGGCTACGAGCAGTACTTC. This sequence encodes CASSLGGQGYEQYF.

Here the CDR3 reads CASSSRVPGQPNYGYTF. DNA of the CDR3: TGCGCCAGCAGCTCCAGGGTCCCGGGACAGCCTAACTATGGCTACACCTTC. The chain links TRBV5-1 to TRBJ1-2, with 7 bases lining up with TRBD1. Unmatched junction bases numbered 11, after V lost 3 bases and J lost 0 bases. CDR1 and CDR2 from the germline V gene are SGHRS and YFSETQ. The CDR3 contains 17 residues.

CDR3 in amino acids: CASSRRGPIGGETQYF. CDR3 nucleotides: TGTGCCAGCAGCCGAAGAGGACCTATTGGGGGCGAGACCCAGTACTTC. The chain is built from TRBV7-9 and TRBJ2-5; tentative D call: TRBD1 (6 bases). The V gene's germline CDR1 is SEHNR and CDR2 FQNEAQ (reference sequence). This CDR3 region has 16 residues. Trimming took 5 bases from V and 5 from J, leaving 21 bases between them.